This TCR beta chain was captured by sequencing in a study of graft-versus-host responses after intestinal transplantation. Measured with immunoSEQ multiplex PCR; TCRdb has only the in-frame clones, and not every one. The sample lists approximately 94,000 clones; more than 75% were seen once. CDR1 is SGDLS and CDR2 is YYNGEE in the germline V gene. The CDR3 totals 13 residues. The V and J ends lost 3 bases and 0 bases respectively, with 4 bases between them. Details on this clone: Its cognate antigen is unknown.

Material: unstimulated CD4+ T cells sorted from spleen or lymph node cells, obtained before transplant. The receptor was derived from a human donor who was the organ donor for an intestinal transplant. V and J are TRBV9 and TRBJ2-4; no clear D. DNA for the CDR3: TGTGCCAGCAGCGGGACAGCCAAAAACATTCAGTACTTC. This encodes CASSGTAKNIQYF.